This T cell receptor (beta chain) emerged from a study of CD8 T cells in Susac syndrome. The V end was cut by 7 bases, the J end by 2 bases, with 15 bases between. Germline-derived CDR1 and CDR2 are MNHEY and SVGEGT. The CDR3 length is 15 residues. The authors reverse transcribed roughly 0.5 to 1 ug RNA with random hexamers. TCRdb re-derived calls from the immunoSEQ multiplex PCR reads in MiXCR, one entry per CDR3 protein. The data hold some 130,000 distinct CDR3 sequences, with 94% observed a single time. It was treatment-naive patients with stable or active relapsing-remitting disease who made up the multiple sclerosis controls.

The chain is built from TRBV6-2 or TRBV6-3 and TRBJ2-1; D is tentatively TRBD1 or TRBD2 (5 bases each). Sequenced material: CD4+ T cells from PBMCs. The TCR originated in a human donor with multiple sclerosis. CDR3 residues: CASTLSGTAYNEQFF. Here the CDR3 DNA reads TGTGCCAGCACCCTGTCGGGGACGGCCTACAATGAGCAGTTCTTC.